This note documents a single T cell receptor beta chain sequence. The antigen is unknown. The data originate from a study of long-term antiretroviral therapy in people with HIV. The study drew at least one pre-ART and at least two post-ART PBMC samples from every donor. Everyone in the study who had HIV was treated in the United States. The CDR3 runs to 14 residues. V lost 0 bases and J 0 bases, leaving 7 bases between the germline ends. In germline, CDR1 is SGHRS, CDR2 YFSETQ. Whole-study findings and limits: Missing from the dataset were any data on ART adherence, viral resistance or therapy changes.

Sequencing used immunoSEQ v3.0 at survey level. Assay: immunoSEQ multiplex PCR; the TCRdb copy retains only in-frame clones and omits some. The data show tens of thousands of clones, around 86% seen once. V is TRBV5-1 and J is TRBJ2-7, with a weak D call TRBD2 (6 bases). Material: unsorted PBMCs, obtained 1.5 years after starting antiretroviral therapy. The sequence was collected from a man between 18 and 35 years old with HIV. CDR3 sequence (DNA): TGCGCCAGCAGCTTGGAGCGGGTCTCCTACGAGCAGTACTTC. This encodes CASSLERVSYEQYF.